This TCR beta chain is drawn from a study of post-analysis software for immune sequencing data (dated by TCRdb to 2015 to 2017). Looking at the study overall: Relapsing-remitting, secondary progressive and progressive-relapsing multiple sclerosis were recorded as disease courses, and subtype annotation was lacking for some patients. Patient repertoires were compared against about twelve previously published healthy control repertoires from donors aged roughly 6 to 28 years. A subset of samples was prepared in parallel using single-end sample barcoding, then pooled and co-amplified after Illumina adapter ligation. Overall study results and their limits: Compared with controls, multiple sclerosis patients had significantly lower normalized Chao1 diversity, a finding suggesting substantial peripheral T-cell clonal expansion. A few TRBV segments, including TRBV5-6, TRBV5-1 and TRBV20-1, were significantly more frequent in patients than controls. Direct clustering with F measure showed strong co-clustering of samples prepared in the same batch, prompting a batch-effect correction. The multiple sclerosis patient group was slightly younger than the control group.

TCR beta repertoires were profiled from peripheral blood of about a dozen young patients with multiple sclerosis to demonstrate the VDJtools post-analysis software. Multiple sclerosis patients were children and adolescents aged about 6 to 15 years. The library was made by PCR. Sequencer: Illumina HiSeq 2500. To reduce PCR and sequencing biases, unique molecular identifiers were built into the TCR beta cDNA libraries. About 500,000 cDNA molecules were obtained per 1 to 10 million input T cells, so each molecule approximated one T cell. The patient libraries were prepared and sequenced using the same protocol as the earlier healthy control dataset. Samples belonging to the same batch were prepared together, multiplexed and sequenced on a shared HiSeq lane. In the authors' own workflow: Raw barcoded reads were processed with MIGEC, discarding single-read molecular identifier groups before consensus assembly and CDR3 extraction. Clonotype tables were post-analysed with VDJtools, and diversity was normalized by down-sampling all datasets to the smallest sample size. Repertoire overlap clustering matched CDR3 amino acid but not nucleotide sequences to correct batch-related cross-sample contamination. The public sequencing data were trimmed at Q25 with fastp and processed into clonotypes with MiXCR by TCRdb, which kept only in-frame beta chains. Each record represents a unique CDR3 protein, reported with the most common genes and DNA among its rows. The V and J calls come from TCRdb's annotation, not from the publication. This sample lists about 800,000 distinct CDR3 sequences; just under 30% were detected once. Of the sample, 0.5% to 0.6% is held by the ten largest clones.

V lost 4 bases and J lost 11 bases, and the count of bases not matched to a germline gene is 11. CDR1 and CDR2, looked up from the germline V gene, are WSHSY and SAAADI. Including cysteine and phenylalanine, the CDR3 has 14 amino acids. Only the CDR3 part of the read is kept: 42 bases, read in frame from the first base. Only a few counts were recorded for this clonotype. Its binding antigen is unknown. Base qualities are missing; no much larger clone stands one base away. The specimen was blood. In this chain, TRBV10-2 is recombined with TRBJ2-5, with 9 middle bases fitting TRBD2. The sequence derives from a girl aged 10 to 17 with multiple sclerosis. CDR3 sequence: CASSGLAEKAEQYF. The nucleotides read TGCGCCAGCAGTGGACTAGCGGAGAAAGCTGAGCAGTACTTC.